The 21 T cell receptor beta chains presented below share a single source sample, sequenced in a study of CXCR3-negative and CXCR3-positive naive CD8 T cells. Libraries of TRB cDNA were made by 5' RACE and carried UMIs. From its re-call of the 5' RACE reads, TCRdb lists each CDR3 protein once, without DNA. This specimen shows about 130,000 distinct CDR3 sequences; the ten leading clones hold around 0.27%. The sequenced sample was naive CXCR3- CD8+ T cells from blood. The sample's subset: CD45RO-CCR7+CD27+CD95- naive CD8+ T cells lacking CXCR3 (TNR3-). All receptors derive from a human donor in good health. Some clones in this sample may be carry-over from other donors' samples.

The rearrangement uses TRBV29-1 and TRBJ1-3. The germline CDR1 and CDR2 sequences are SQVTM and ANQGSEA. This CDR3 is built from 14 residues. This CDR3 reads CSVDFMGSGNTIYF.

The chain joins TRBV28 to TRBJ1-2; TCRdb outputs TRBD1, but without DNA this stays unchecked. The CDR3 is made up of 17 amino acids. Germline V gene data show CDR1 as MDHEN and CDR2 as SYDVKM. CDR3 sequence: CASSLPEVGTATYGYTF.

CDR3 sequence reads: CASQYSRGADDYTF. This chain links TRBV7-9 with TRBJ1-2; TCRdb's D call, TRBD1, is unchecked because there is no DNA. CDR3 size: 14 residues. CDR1 SEHNR and CDR2 FQNEAQ come from the germline V gene (reference sequence). The full variable domain, its missing parts supplied by reference TRBV7-9 and TRBJ1-2, is DTGVSQNPRHKITKRGQNVTFRCDPISEHNRLYWYRQTLGQGPEFLTYFQNEAQLEKSRLLSDRFSAERPKGSFSTLEIQRTEQGDSAMYLCASQYSRGADDYTFGSGTRLTVV.

This chain joins TRBV29-1 and TRBJ2-7; the TRBD2 assignment by TCRdb is unverifiable without DNA. The germline gives CDR1 SQVTM, CDR2 ANQGSEA. The CDR3 sequence is 14 residues long. The CDR3 region is CSVVASGAAYEQYF.

J is TRBJ2-3 and V is TRBV15; the D gene TCRdb calls, TRBD1, cannot be checked with no DNA. Germline V gives CDR1 LNHNV, CDR2 YYDKDF (reference sequence). The CDR3 is 15 residues long. CDR3: CATSVSTGEVDTQYF.

The J gene is TRBJ2-1, the V gene TRBV7-7; checking the TCRdb D call of TRBD2 is not possible without DNA. The CDR3 runs 13 residues. Germline values: CDR1 SSHAT, CDR2 FNYEAQ (reference sequence). CDR3 residues: CASSLVRRGEQFF.

This rearrangement joins TRBV12-3 or TRBV12-4 to TRBJ2-3; TCRdb's D gene call, TRBD1, goes unchecked for lack of DNA. This CDR3 has 17 amino acids. CDR3 loop: CASSFGSSSPRQGTQYF.

The V and J genes are TRBV28 and TRBJ2-7. Germline assignment: CDR1 MDHEN and CDR2 SYDVKM. The CDR3 runs 13 residues. The CDR3 loop is CASSYRGSYEQYF.

This chain joins TRBV12-3 or TRBV12-4 and TRBJ2-5. CDR3 length equals 13 residues. Here the CDR3 reads CASRDRPQETQYF.

The chain joins TRBV6-6 to TRBJ2-7; TCRdb gives TRBD1 as the D gene, but with no DNA this cannot be confirmed. The CDR3 consists of 16 residues. Germline CDR1 and CDR2: MNHNY and SVGAGI (reference sequence). The CDR3 protein is CASSYSWGSTTYEQYF.

This sequence joins TRBV12-3 or TRBV12-4 and TRBJ2-2. The CDR3 is 16 amino acids. The CDR3 here is CASRPDAPRNTGELFF.

The gene calls are TRBV6-5 and TRBJ2-7; the TCRdb call, TRBD2, lacks DNA for checking. The CDR3 extends over 14 amino acids. CDR1 and CDR2 from the germline V gene are MNHEY and SVGAGI. CDR3 in amino acids: CASTSVGGAGEQYF.

The rearrangement joins TRBV27 to TRBJ2-7; TCRdb names TRBD1, which stays unverified in the absence of DNA. This CDR3 region has 14 residues. The germline V gene has CDR1 MNHEY and CDR2 SMNVEV (reference sequence). Here the CDR3 reads CASSPWTGGNEQYF.

The genes are TRBV5-6 and TRBJ2-7. CDR3 size: 12 residues. Germline values: CDR1 SGHDT, CDR2 YYEEEE. CDR3 in amino acids: CASSFLNYEQYF.

The chain links TRBV12-3 or TRBV12-4 to TRBJ2-3. The CDR3 covers 18 residues. The CDR3 loop is CASSLAEVVYAGADTQYF.

The V and J genes are TRBV5-1 and TRBJ2-2; the D call from TCRdb, TRBD2, cannot be confirmed without DNA. Germline V CDR1 and CDR2: SGHRS, YFSETQ. The CDR3 has 13 residues. This CDR3 reads CASTPQGTGELFF.

The V gene is TRBV3-1, the J gene TRBJ1-5; TCRdb gives TRBD1 as the D gene, but with no DNA this cannot be confirmed. Germline V gene sequence: CDR1 LGHDT, CDR2 YNNKEL (reference sequence). The CDR3 is 14 residues long. The chain's CDR3 is CASSEWTDNQPQHF.

The CDR3: CASSFNSGTGFEQFF. The chain carries TRBV4-3 and TRBJ2-1; lacking DNA, the TRBD1 call made by TCRdb goes unchecked. The CDR3 totals 15 residues. In germline, CDR1 is LGHNA, CDR2 YSLEER.

The chain recombines TRBV6-2 or TRBV6-3 with TRBJ2-6; TCRdb's assignment of TRBD1 cannot be checked, as there is no DNA. Germline lookup yields CDR1 MNHEY and CDR2 SVGEGT. This CDR3 is built from 19 residues. The CDR3 protein is CASSYSLGQGVAGANVLTF.

V gene TRBV7-2 combines with J gene TRBJ2-7; TCRdb returns TRBD1, unconfirmable since there is no DNA. Germline loops: CDR1 SGHTA, CDR2 FQGNSA. The CDR3 is made up of 16 amino acids. CDR3 amino acids: CASSLGASAYSYEQYF.

The chain carries TRBV4-2 and TRBJ2-2. This CDR3 comprises 14 residues. CDR1 is LGHNA, CDR2 YNFKEQ, per germline. The CDR3 sequence: CASSQVSDPGELFF.